Listed below are T cell receptor beta chains from one sample, sequenced in a study of blood T cell repertoires in COVID-19. Method: immunoSEQ multiplex PCR; TCRdb's copy keeps in-frame clones and lacks some. The table shows 80,000 to 95,000 clones, with around 87% occurring only once. Specimen: peripheral blood. The receptors derive from a human donor in a cohort sampled during active COVID-19. The CDR3 runs from the conserved cysteine through the conserved F or W.

v_gene: TRBV19; j_gene: TRBJ2-1; CDR3aa: CASNTGTAYNEQFF
v_gene: TRBV6-5; j_gene: TRBJ1-6; CDR3aa: CATASGGINSPLHF
v_gene: TRBV6-5; j_gene: TRBJ1-2; CDR3aa: CASRFDRDYGYTF
v_gene: TRBV9; j_gene: TRBJ1-6; CDR3aa: CASSVQMNSPLHF
v_gene: TRBV13; j_gene: TRBJ2-1; CDR3aa: CASSPAPAGTLDEQFF
v_gene: TRBV5-4; j_gene: TRBJ2-4; CDR3aa: CASSPGGSLNIQYF
v_gene: TRBV5-4; j_gene: TRBJ1-3; CDR3aa: CASSLGVGPGSSGNTIYF
v_gene: TRBV7-9; j_gene: TRBJ2-1; CDR3aa: CASTPSGINEQFF
v_gene: TRBV5-1; j_gene: TRBJ1-1; CDR3aa: CASSGTGLDTEAFF
v_gene: TRBV7-7; j_gene: TRBJ2-5; CDR3aa: CASSPLGSSQETQYF
v_gene: TRBV19; j_gene: TRBJ1-6; CDR3aa: CASKFRRDTSPLHF
v_gene: TRBV7-2; j_gene: TRBJ1-1; CDR3aa: CASSSSTSRAFF
v_gene: TRBV30; j_gene: TRBJ2-5; CDR3aa: CAWDSPSLTQYF
v_gene: TRBV7-2; j_gene: TRBJ2-7; CDR3aa: CASSLGQSLGSYEQYF
v_gene: TRBV4-3; j_gene: TRBJ2-2; CDR3aa: CASSHGLAGELFF
v_gene: TRBV11-2; j_gene: TRBJ2-1; CDR3aa: CASSAGGGRSYNGQFF
v_gene: TRBV14; j_gene: TRBJ1-2; CDR3aa: CASSQEYRAIYGYTF
v_gene: TRBV10-3; j_gene: TRBJ1-6; CDR3aa: CAIKVRENSPLHF
v_gene: TRBV18; j_gene: TRBJ1-5; CDR3aa: CASSPGGRINQPQHF
v_gene: TRBV11-2; j_gene: TRBJ1-5; CDR3aa: CASSLGQGSSNQPQHF
v_gene: TRBV2; j_gene: TRBJ1-5; CDR3aa: CAMGLGQGAFGAQHF
v_gene: TRBV7-2; j_gene: TRBJ2-2; CDR3aa: CASSLFEVVRNTGELFF
v_gene: TRBV7-8; j_gene: TRBJ2-5; CDR3aa: CASSLATRTRVAQYF
v_gene: TRBV6-1; j_gene: TRBJ1-2; CDR3aa: CASSEGGRVRGYTF
v_gene: TRBV3-1/TRBV3-2; j_gene: TRBJ2-5; CDR3aa: CASSQEETGGAETQYF
v_gene: TRBV5-1; j_gene: TRBJ2-3; CDR3aa: CASSSQPLRQDGTDTQYF
v_gene: TRBV11-2; j_gene: TRBJ2-3; CDR3aa: CASSLESRGTQYF
v_gene: TRBV12-3/TRBV12-4; j_gene: TRBJ1-2; CDR3aa: CASSFRTGYGYTF
v_gene: TRBV5-6; j_gene: TRBJ1-2; CDR3aa: CASSAYRDYTF
v_gene: TRBV7-8; j_gene: TRBJ1-5; CDR3aa: CASSTDVDVGQPQHF
v_gene: TRBV19; j_gene: TRBJ1-4; CDR3aa: CASQTATNEKLFF
v_gene: TRBV24-1; j_gene: TRBJ2-1; CDR3aa: CATSDDIHNEQFF
v_gene: TRBV3-1/TRBV3-2; j_gene: TRBJ2-4; CDR3aa: CASSQGALLAKNIQYF
v_gene: TRBV11-2; j_gene: TRBJ1-2; CDR3aa: CASSHKGVYGYTF
v_gene: TRBV27; j_gene: TRBJ1-2; CDR3aa: CASSSGTGGGISGYTF
v_gene: TRBV6-5; j_gene: TRBJ1-3; CDR3aa: CASQGLSGNTIYF
v_gene: TRBV7-3; j_gene: TRBJ1-1; CDR3aa: CASSLKAGTGNTEAFF
v_gene: TRBV19; j_gene: TRBJ2-2; CDR3aa: CASSGLARTGELFF
v_gene: TRBV2; j_gene: TRBJ2-5; CDR3aa: CASREAGGAIRTQYF
v_gene: TRBV5-1; j_gene: TRBJ2-1; CDR3aa: CASSTDRASYNEQFF
v_gene: TRBV4-1; j_gene: TRBJ1-5; CDR3aa: CASSQGWGESQPQHF
v_gene: TRBV7-9; j_gene: TRBJ1-3; CDR3aa: CASSFYRQEQDTIYF
v_gene: TRBV6-5; j_gene: TRBJ1-5; CDR3aa: CASSRTGGQPQHF
v_gene: TRBV5-1; j_gene: TRBJ2-5; CDR3aa: CASSPAPAGGAETQYF
v_gene: TRBV7-9; j_gene: TRBJ2-7; CDR3aa: CASSLVDRDRGHEQYF
v_gene: TRBV19; j_gene: TRBJ2-1; CDR3aa: CASSSHDRALSNEQFF
v_gene: TRBV28; j_gene: TRBJ1-2; CDR3aa: CASSLSSYGYTF
v_gene: TRBV5-5; j_gene: TRBJ1-5; CDR3aa: CASSLLVTGNQPQHF
v_gene: TRBV7-8; j_gene: TRBJ2-7; CDR3aa: CASSPDLGAVYEQYF
v_gene: TRBV5-1; j_gene: TRBJ2-7; CDR3aa: CASSPVGGGVNEQYF
v_gene: TRBV30; j_gene: TRBJ2-1; CDR3aa: CAWSDLDRDRFF
v_gene: TRBV7-3; j_gene: TRBJ2-1; CDR3aa: CASSLGLAGEVEQFF
v_gene: TRBV19; j_gene: TRBJ1-5; CDR3aa: CASKGAGFRQPQHF
v_gene: TRBV5-1; j_gene: TRBJ1-1; CDR3aa: CASSRIAGGYTEAFF
v_gene: TRBV6-2/TRBV6-3; j_gene: TRBJ2-5; CDR3aa: CASSNFGQPRETQYF
v_gene: TRBV28; j_gene: TRBJ2-7; CDR3aa: CASNPSGGTYEQYF
v_gene: TRBV18; j_gene: TRBJ1-6; CDR3aa: CASSPTGGTGDSPLHF
v_gene: TRBV19; j_gene: TRBJ1-1; CDR3aa: CASSMPGNKIEAFF
v_gene: TRBV28; j_gene: TRBJ1-6; CDR3aa: CASVFGYNSPLHF